A selection of T cell receptor beta chains follows, all from one sample in a study of control samples from healthy donors and cancer patients. Sequencing used immunoSEQ multiplex PCR; TCRdb keeps in-frame clones, though not all of them. The sample carries around 20,000 clones, roughly 85% recorded once. The sample taken for sequencing was PBMCs. Every receptor here comes from a man at least 80 years old with head and neck cancer. Both conserved end residues are part of each CDR3. D genes are given only for firm matches. Only part of the rows carry a size: once, few, many, or a class if the clone is expanded.

J: TRBJ1-1
size: .
D: .
V: TRBV15
DNA: TGTGCCACCAGGTACAGGCAAATGAACACTGAAGCTTTCTTT
CDR3: CATRYRQMNTEAFF

J: TRBJ1-1
size: .
D: TRBD1
V: TRBV10-3
DNA: TGTGCCATCAGTGCTAGAACCGGGACAGGGGGCACTGAAGCTTTCTTT
CDR3: CAISARTGTGGTEAFF

J: TRBJ2-1
size: few
D: .
V: TRBV7-2
DNA: TGTGCCAGCAGCTTACGGCCGAGCTCCTACAATGAGCAGTTCTTC
CDR3: CASSLRPSSYNEQFF

J: TRBJ2-7
size: few
D: .
V: TRBV2
DNA: TGTGCCAGCAGTTCAGGGCCACGTTCCTACGAGCAGTACTTC
CDR3: CASSSGPRSYEQYF

J: TRBJ1-1
size: .
D: .
V: TRBV7-2
DNA: TGTGCCAGCAGCTTCAAACCTCCGGGACGGAAGAACACTGAAGCTTTCTTT
CDR3: CASSFKPPGRKNTEAFF

J: TRBJ1-5
size: .
D: TRBD1
V: TRBV6-2/TRBV6-3
DNA: TGTGCCAGCAGTTACGTCGACAGGGACAATAGGCCCCAGCATTTT
CDR3: CASSYVDRDNRPQHF

J: TRBJ2-4
size: .
D: TRBD1
V: TRBV19
DNA: TGTGCCAGTAGTACGACAGGGGGGGGAAACATTCAGTACTTC
CDR3: CASSTTGGGNIQYF

J: TRBJ2-7
size: .
D: TRBD1
V: TRBV11-2
DNA: TGTGCCAGCAGCTGGGGACAGGGGAACGAGCAGTACTTC
CDR3: CASSWGQGNEQYF

J: TRBJ2-7
size: .
D: TRBD1
V: TRBV28
DNA: TGTGCCAGCAGTTGGACAGGGACGACGAACGAGCAGTACTTC
CDR3: CASSWTGTTNEQYF

J: TRBJ2-3
size: .
D: .
V: TRBV2
DNA: TGTGCCAGCAGTCTTAACACAGATACGCAGTATTTT
CDR3: CASSLNTDTQYF

J: TRBJ2-3
size: .
D: TRBD1
V: TRBV7-9
DNA: TGTGCCAGCAGCTCCTGGATTCAGGGGGTTGGTACAGATACGCAGTATTTT
CDR3: CASSSWIQGVGTDTQYF

J: TRBJ2-7
size: .
D: TRBD1
V: TRBV7-6
DNA: TGTGCCAGCAGCCCGGGACAGGGTAAACACGAGCAGTACTTC
CDR3: CASSPGQGKHEQYF

J: TRBJ1-1
size: once
D: .
V: TRBV5-4
DNA: TGTGCCAGCAGCTTAGCGGGGGGCGGTCTTGAAGCTTTCTTT
CDR3: CASSLAGGGLEAFF

J: TRBJ2-2
size: .
D: TRBD1
V: TRBV7-9
DNA: TGTGCCAGCAACCGACAGGGGGGCACCGGGGAGCTGTTTTTT
CDR3: CASNRQGGTGELFF

J: TRBJ2-6
size: .
D: .
V: TRBV2
DNA: TGTGCCAGCAGTCCGGGTCTTGGTGGGGCCAACGTCCTGACTTTC
CDR3: CASSPGLGGANVLTF

J: TRBJ1-1
size: .
D: TRBD1
V: TRBV2
DNA: TGTGCCAGCAGGGGACAGGGTCGGACTGAAGCTTTCTTT
CDR3: CASRGQGRTEAFF

J: TRBJ1-3
size: .
D: .
V: TRBV5-1
DNA: TGCGCCAGCAGCTTGGCAGGGATTTCATCTGGAAACACCATATATTTT
CDR3: CASSLAGISSGNTIYF

J: TRBJ2-7
size: .
D: TRBD1
V: TRBV7-9
DNA: TGTGCCAGCAGCGCGGGGGTTTACCGGGACAGGGGCTACGAGCAGTACTTC
CDR3: CASSAGVYRDRGYEQYF

J: TRBJ1-1
size: .
D: .
V: TRBV10-3
DNA: TGTGCCATCAGTGAGTCGAGGGGTCCGGAAGCTTTCTTT
CDR3: CAISESRGPEAFF

J: TRBJ2-3
size: .
D: TRBD2
V: TRBV9
DNA: TGTGCCAGCAGCGTAGGCGGGGGGGCTAATACGCAGTATTTT
CDR3: CASSVGGGANTQYF

J: TRBJ2-1
size: .
D: .
V: TRBV5-5
DNA: TGTGCCAGCAGCTTGGCGGGAGCGGTTACTAACAATGAGCAGTTCTTC
CDR3: CASSLAGAVTNNEQFF

J: TRBJ2-5
size: .
D: .
V: TRBV6-5
DNA: TGTGCCAGCAGTTTGCGCAGTACTCAGACCCAGTACTTC
CDR3: CASSLRSTQTQYF

J: TRBJ2-3
size: .
D: TRBD1
V: TRBV11-2
DNA: TGTGCCAGCAGCAAAACTCCGGGACAGGGGGGCACAGATACGCAGTATTTT
CDR3: CASSKTPGQGGTDTQYF

J: TRBJ2-1
size: .
D: TRBD1
V: TRBV6-5
DNA: TGTGCCAGCAGTCGACAGGGTTACTCCTACAATGAGCAGTTCTTC
CDR3: CASSRQGYSYNEQFF

J: TRBJ2-7
size: .
D: .
V: TRBV5-4
DNA: TGTGCCAGCAGCTCACTAGTCACCTACGAGCAGTACTTC
CDR3: CASSSLVTYEQYF

J: TRBJ1-1
size: once
D: .
V: TRBV28
DNA: TGTGCCAGCAGTCTCAACATGAACACTGAAGCTTTCTTT
CDR3: CASSLNMNTEAFF

J: TRBJ1-1
size: .
D: .
V: TRBV5-1
DNA: TGCGCCAGCAGCTGGGCGGTGGACGGTAGCACTGAAGCTTTCTTT
CDR3: CASSWAVDGSTEAFF

J: TRBJ2-5
size: once
D: TRBD1
V: TRBV7-8
DNA: TGTGCCAGCAGCCCTCGCTGGGACAGGGGTGAGACCCAGTACTTC
CDR3: CASSPRWDRGETQYF

J: TRBJ1-2
size: .
D: .
V: TRBV2
DNA: TGTGCCAGCAGTGAAGGAGAGGGGGGGCTTAACTATGGCTACACCTTC
CDR3: CASSEGEGGLNYGYTF

J: TRBJ1-1
size: .
D: .
V: TRBV4-1
DNA: TGCGCCAGCAGCCAAGAAGGGGGGAACACTGAAGCTTTCTTT
CDR3: CASSQEGGNTEAFF

J: TRBJ2-3
size: .
D: .
V: TRBV18
DNA: TGTGCCAGCTCACCCCTCCTTAGCACAGATACGCAGTATTTT
CDR3: CASSPLLSTDTQYF

J: TRBJ1-6
size: .
D: .
V: TRBV10-2
DNA: TGCGCCAGCAGTGTTCCCCCAGAAGGTTCACCCCTCCACTTT
CDR3: CASSVPPEGSPLHF

J: TRBJ2-3
size: .
D: .
V: TRBV2
DNA: TGTGCCAGCACGCGGGGGCGTACAGATACGCAGTATTTT
CDR3: CASTRGRTDTQYF

J: TRBJ1-3
size: few
D: .
V: TRBV6-5
DNA: TGTGCCAGCCGGGGGTCTGGAAACACCATATATTTT
CDR3: CASRGSGNTIYF

J: TRBJ2-7
size: .
D: .
V: TRBV5-6
DNA: TGTGCCAGCAGCTTGGCCAGCGAGCAGTACTTC
CDR3: CASSLASEQYF

J: TRBJ1-2
size: .
D: .
V: TRBV12-3/TRBV12-4
DNA: TGTGCCAGCAGTCTCAGGGGAGGCTATGGCTACACCTTC
CDR3: CASSLRGGYGYTF

J: TRBJ1-1
size: .
D: .
V: TRBV19
DNA: TGTGCCAGTAGTAAAGACAGAGTTGAAGCTTTCTTT
CDR3: CASSKDRVEAFF

J: TRBJ2-1
size: .
D: TRBD2
V: TRBV28
DNA: TGTGCCAGCAGTTTCCTTTGGGCTAGCGGCACCAATGAGCAGTTCTTC
CDR3: CASSFLWASGTNEQFF

J: TRBJ2-1
size: .
D: TRBD1
V: TRBV13
DNA: TGTGCCAGCAGCTCCGCCGGGACAGGGGGCCATGAGCAGTTCTTC
CDR3: CASSSAGTGGHEQFF

J: TRBJ2-3
size: .
D: .
V: TRBV2
DNA: TGTGCCAGCAGTGGAGCCTCAGGCACAGATACGCAGTATTTT
CDR3: CASSGASGTDTQYF

J: TRBJ2-6
size: .
D: .
V: TRBV19
DNA: TGTGCCAGTAGTATGACCCCCCGGGACTCTGGGGCCAACGTCCTGACTTTC
CDR3: CASSMTPRDSGANVLTF

J: TRBJ2-5
size: once
D: TRBD2
V: TRBV6-1
DNA: TGTGCCAGCAGTGAAGGGCTAGCGGGAGGGCCCTCGTGGGAGACCCAGTACTTC
CDR3: CASSEGLAGGPSWETQYF

J: TRBJ1-2
size: .
D: TRBD1
V: TRBV14
DNA: TGTGCCAGCAGCGCCCGGACAGGGTGGAACTATGGCTACACCTTC
CDR3: CASSARTGWNYGYTF

J: TRBJ2-1
size: .
D: TRBD2
V: TRBV9
DNA: TGTGCCAGCAGCCAATGGGGAGCGGGAGGGCCCGGGGATGAGCAGTTCTTC
CDR3: CASSQWGAGGPGDEQFF

J: TRBJ2-1
size: .
D: TRBD2
V: TRBV7-3
DNA: TGTGCCAGCAGCCCCACTAGCGGGAGGGCCAATGAGCAGTTCTTC
CDR3: CASSPTSGRANEQFF

J: TRBJ2-1
size: .
D: .
V: TRBV7-2
DNA: TGTGCCAGCAGCCCGCGGGGGCAGGGCCGCGAGCAGTTCTTC
CDR3: CASSPRGQGREQFF

J: TRBJ2-1
size: .
D: .
V: TRBV6-2/TRBV6-3
DNA: TGTGCCAGCAGTTACTCGATGGCCAGTCGTATGTCCAATGAGCAGTTCTTC
CDR3: CASSYSMASRMSNEQFF

J: TRBJ2-7
size: .
D: TRBD1
V: TRBV27
DNA: TGTGCCAGCAGCCCGACAGGGCCAAGCTCCTACGAGCAGTACTTC
CDR3: CASSPTGPSSYEQYF

J: TRBJ1-2
size: .
D: .
V: TRBV5-1
DNA: TGCGCCAGCAGTGAGCAGCAGGGGTTTAACTATGGCTACACCTTC
CDR3: CASSEQQGFNYGYTF

J: TRBJ2-6
size: .
D: .
V: TRBV15
DNA: TGTGCCACCAGCTTCCCGAGGGCCGGGGATGTTGGGCAAGGGGCCAACGTCCTGACTTTC
CDR3: CATSFPRAGDVGQGANVLTF

J: TRBJ2-1
size: once
D: TRBD2
V: TRBV5-4
DNA: TGTGCCAGCAGCTTTCTAGCGGGGGGGCCGGTGAATGAGCAGTTCTTC
CDR3: CASSFLAGGPVNEQFF